The 6 T cell receptor beta chains given below trace back to one sample, sequenced in a study of T cells after posttransplantation cyclophosphamide. Control samples came 1 year after myeloablative marrow transplants with methotrexate plus calcineurin inhibitor. Clones were sequenced by immunoSEQ multiplex PCR, and TCRdb holds only the in-frame ones, with some missing. The sample contains about 20,000 clones, roughly nine tenths of which appear only once. The sample was PBMCs, taken roughly 350 days after allogeneic stem cell transplant with calcineurin inhibitor and methotrexate. These receptors all come from a female patient younger than 45 who received an allogeneic stem cell transplant from an unrelated donor, was CMV-positive, and had acute and chronic GVHD. Some of the T cells may derive from the graft donor.

The rearrangement joins TRBV19 to TRBJ1-5, with 8 bases lining up with TRBD1. J gave up 1 base and V 1 base, and 3 bases lay outside the gene matches. There are 16 residues in the CDR3. Germline V gene lookup returns CDR1 LNHDA and CDR2 SQIVND (reference sequence). As DNA, the CDR3 is TGTGCCAGTAGTATAGGAGGACAGGGAAGCAATCAGCCCCAGCATTTT. Translated, it gives CASSIGGQGSNQPQHF. The full variable domain, completed using reference TRBV19 and TRBJ1-5, is DGGITQSPKYLFRKEGQNVTLSCEQNLNHDAMYWYRQDPGQGLRLIYYSQIVNDFQKGDIAEGYSVSREKKESFPLTVTSAQKNPTAFYLCASSIGGQGSNQPQHFGDGTRLSIL.

The chain carries TRBV19 and TRBJ2-1; D possibly corresponds to TRBD2 (7 bases). Germline V gives CDR1 LNHDA, CDR2 SQIVND (reference sequence). The V end lost 5 bases, the J end lost 7 bases, and 15 bases lay between the germline ends. The CDR3 loop spans 14 amino acids. CDR3 protein: CASSWYGGRNEQFF. Here the CDR3 DNA reads TGTGCCAGTAGTTGGTACGGGGGGCGGAATGAGCAGTTCTTC.

The rearrangement uses TRBV10-2 and TRBJ1-1, with 7 bases fitting TRBD1. CDR3 length: 12 residues. The germline CDR1 and CDR2 sequences are WSHSY and SAAADI. The V segment lost 6 bases and the J segment 5 bases; nucleotides outside the gene matches: 3. Here the CDR3 reads CASRPGGTEAFF. The CDR3 DNA follows: TGCGCCAGCAGACCAGGGGGGACTGAAGCTTTCTTT.

The chain uses TRBV5-1 and TRBJ1-1; unclear D gene. Germline lookup yields CDR1 SGHRS and CDR2 YFSETQ. The length of the CDR3 is 13 residues. V shed 2 bases and J shed 2 bases, with 7 bases lying between them. CDR3 DNA sequence: TGCGCCAGCAGCTTCACAGATAACACTGAAGCTTTCTTT. This translates into CASSFTDNTEAFF.

This chain uses TRBV6-5 with TRBJ2-3; 8 nucleotides line up with TRBD2. Germline loops: CDR1 MNHEY, CDR2 SVGAGI. This CDR3 is built from 15 residues. Trimming removed 2 bases from V and 5 bases from J; junction bases left unmatched: 6. CDR3 nucleotides: TGTGCCAGCAGTTACCAGGGACTAGAAGTAGATACGCAGTATTTT. It translates to CASSYQGLEVDTQYF.

The V and J genes are TRBV29-1 and TRBJ2-7, with TRBD1 matching 9 bases. The V gene's germline CDR1 is SQVTM and CDR2 ANQGSEA. The CDR3 loop spans 18 amino acids. V trimming: 1 base; J trimming: 3 bases; junction bases outside the gene matches: 16. In nucleotides, the CDR3 is TGCAGCGTTGAAGTGTACAGGGGGCCGGAACGGATCGTCTACGAGCAGTACTTC. Amino acids: CSVEVYRGPERIVYEQYF.